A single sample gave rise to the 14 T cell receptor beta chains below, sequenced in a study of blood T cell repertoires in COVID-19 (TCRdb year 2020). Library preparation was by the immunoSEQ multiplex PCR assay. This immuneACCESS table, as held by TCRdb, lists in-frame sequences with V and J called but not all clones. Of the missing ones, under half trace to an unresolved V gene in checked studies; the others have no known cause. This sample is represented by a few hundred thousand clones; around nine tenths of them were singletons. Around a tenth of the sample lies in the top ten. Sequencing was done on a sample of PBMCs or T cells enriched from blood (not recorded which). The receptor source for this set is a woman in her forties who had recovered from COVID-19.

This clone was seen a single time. The CDR3 region has the DNA TGTGCCAGCAGCTTAGTACACTTCGGACTAGCGGGAGGTTCCGTCACAGATACGCAGTATTTT. It encodes CASSLVHFGLAGGSVTDTQYF. V gene TRBV13 combines with J gene TRBJ2-3, with 14 bases identical to TRBD2. The CDR3 is 21 residues long. J lost 2 bases, V lost 1 base, and 14 bases had no gene match. Germline CDR1 and CDR2: PRHDT and FYEKMQ (reference sequence).

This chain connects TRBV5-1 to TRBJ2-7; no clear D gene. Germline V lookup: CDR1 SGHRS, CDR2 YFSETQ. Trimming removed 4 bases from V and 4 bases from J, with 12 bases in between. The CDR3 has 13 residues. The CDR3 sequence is CASSRGENYEQYF. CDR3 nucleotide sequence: TGCGCCAGCAGCCGCGGAGAAAATTACGAGCAGTACTTC.

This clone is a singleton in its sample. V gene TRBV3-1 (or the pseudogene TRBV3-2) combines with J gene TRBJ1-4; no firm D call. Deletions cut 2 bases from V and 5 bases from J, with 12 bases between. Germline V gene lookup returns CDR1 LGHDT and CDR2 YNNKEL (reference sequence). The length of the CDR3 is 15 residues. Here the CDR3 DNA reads TGTGCCAGCAGCCAACGGTCAGGCCTAAATGAAAAACTGTTTTTT. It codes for CASSQRSGLNEKLFF.

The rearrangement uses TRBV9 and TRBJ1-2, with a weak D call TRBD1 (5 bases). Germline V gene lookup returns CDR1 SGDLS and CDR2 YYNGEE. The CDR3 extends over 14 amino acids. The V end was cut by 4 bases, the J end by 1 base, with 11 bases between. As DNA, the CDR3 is TGTGCCAGCAGCCCGGAGGGGAGTAACTATGGCTACACCTTC. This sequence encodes CASSPEGSNYGYTF.

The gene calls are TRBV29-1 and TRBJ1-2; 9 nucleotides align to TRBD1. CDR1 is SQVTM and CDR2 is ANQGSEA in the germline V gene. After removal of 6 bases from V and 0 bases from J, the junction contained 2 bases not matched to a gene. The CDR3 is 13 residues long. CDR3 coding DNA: TGCAGCGTGCGGACAGGGGCTAACTATGGCTACACCTTC. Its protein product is CSVRTGANYGYTF.

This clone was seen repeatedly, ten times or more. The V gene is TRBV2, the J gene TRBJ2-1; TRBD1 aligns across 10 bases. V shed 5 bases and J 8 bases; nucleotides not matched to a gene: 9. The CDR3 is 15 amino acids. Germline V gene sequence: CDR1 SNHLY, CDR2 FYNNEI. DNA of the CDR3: TGTGCCAGCAGTCGCGCCGGACAGGGGGGTCATGAGCAGTTCTTC. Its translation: CASSRAGQGGHEQFF.

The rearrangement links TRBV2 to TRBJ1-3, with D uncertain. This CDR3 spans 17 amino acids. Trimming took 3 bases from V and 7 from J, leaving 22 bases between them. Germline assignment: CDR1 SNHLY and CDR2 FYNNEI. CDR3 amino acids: CASSEEHPESILNTIYF. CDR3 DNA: TGTGCCAGCAGTGAGGAGCATCCGGAGTCGATTTTGAACACCATATATTTT.

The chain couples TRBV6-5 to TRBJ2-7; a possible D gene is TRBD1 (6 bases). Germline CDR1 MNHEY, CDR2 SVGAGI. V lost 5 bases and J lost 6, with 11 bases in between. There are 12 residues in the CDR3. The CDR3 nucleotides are TGTGCCAGCAGTCCTGGGACAACCGAGCAGTACTTC. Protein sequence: CASSPGTTEQYF.

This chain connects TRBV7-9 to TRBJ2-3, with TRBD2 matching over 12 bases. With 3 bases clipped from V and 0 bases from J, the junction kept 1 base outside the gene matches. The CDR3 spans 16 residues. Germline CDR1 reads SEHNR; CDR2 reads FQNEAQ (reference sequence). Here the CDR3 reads CASSFGLAGSTDTQYF. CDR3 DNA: TGTGCCAGCAGCTTTGGACTAGCGGGGAGCACAGATACGCAGTATTTT.

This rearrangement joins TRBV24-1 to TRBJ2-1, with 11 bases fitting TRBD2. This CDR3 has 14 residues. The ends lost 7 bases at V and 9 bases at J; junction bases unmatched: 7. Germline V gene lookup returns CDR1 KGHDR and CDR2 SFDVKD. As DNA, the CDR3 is TGTGCCACCAGGCCAACTAGCGGGAGTGGTGAGCAGTTCTTC. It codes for CATRPTSGSGEQFF.

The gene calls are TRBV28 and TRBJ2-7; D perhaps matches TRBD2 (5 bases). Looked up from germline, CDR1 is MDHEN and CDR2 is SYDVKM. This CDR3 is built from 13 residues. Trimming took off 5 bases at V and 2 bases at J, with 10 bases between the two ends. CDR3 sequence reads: CASSPGWPYEQYF. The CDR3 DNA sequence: TGTGCCAGCAGTCCGGGGTGGCCCTACGAGCAGTACTTC.

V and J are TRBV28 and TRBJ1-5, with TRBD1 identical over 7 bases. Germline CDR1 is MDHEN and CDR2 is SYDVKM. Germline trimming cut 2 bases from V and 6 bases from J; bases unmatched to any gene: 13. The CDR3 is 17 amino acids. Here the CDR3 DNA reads TGTGCCAGCAGTTTAGTACAGGGGCAAGGGTCCATTCAGCCCCAGCATTTT. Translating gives CASSLVQGQGSIQPQHF.

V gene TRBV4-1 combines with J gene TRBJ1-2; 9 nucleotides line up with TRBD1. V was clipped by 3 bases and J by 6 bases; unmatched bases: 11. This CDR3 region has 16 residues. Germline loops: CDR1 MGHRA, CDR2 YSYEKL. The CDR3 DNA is TGCGCCAGCAGCCATCGACAGGGGGATGGTATCGATGGCTACACCTTC. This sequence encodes CASSHRQGDGIDGYTF.

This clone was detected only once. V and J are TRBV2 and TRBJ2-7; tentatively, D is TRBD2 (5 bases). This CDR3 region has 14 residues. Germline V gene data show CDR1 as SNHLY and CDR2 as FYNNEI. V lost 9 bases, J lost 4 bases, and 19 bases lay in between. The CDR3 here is CASHPPGMRYEQYF. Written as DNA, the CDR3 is TGTGCCAGTCACCCCCCGGGGATGCGGTACGAGCAGTACTTC.